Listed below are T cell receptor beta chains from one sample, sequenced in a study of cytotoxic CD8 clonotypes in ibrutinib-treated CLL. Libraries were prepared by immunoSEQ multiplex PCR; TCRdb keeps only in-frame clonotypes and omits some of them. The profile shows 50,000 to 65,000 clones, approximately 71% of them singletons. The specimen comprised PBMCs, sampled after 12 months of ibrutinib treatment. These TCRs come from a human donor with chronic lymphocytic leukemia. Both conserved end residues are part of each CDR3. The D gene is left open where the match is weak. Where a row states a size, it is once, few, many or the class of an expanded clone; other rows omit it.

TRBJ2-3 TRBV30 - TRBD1 TGTGCCTGGAGTCCCAGGGGGAGAGATACGCAGTATTTT CAWSPRGRDTQYF
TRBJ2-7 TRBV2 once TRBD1 TGTGCCAGCAGCGACAGGGGGCAAGTAGACGAGCAGTACTTC CASSDRGQVDEQYF
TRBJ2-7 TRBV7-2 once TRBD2 TGTGCCAGCAGCCCCCCCTCGGGCGGGAGGTACGAGCAGTACTTC CASSPPSGGRYEQYF
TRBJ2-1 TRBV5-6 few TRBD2 TGTGCCAGCAGCTTCTACTCGGGACTAGCGGGAGTCAGTGAGCAGTTCTTC CASSFYSGLAGVSEQFF
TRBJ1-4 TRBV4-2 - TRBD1 TGTGCCAGCAGCCAAGGCAGCCAGGGGGATGAAAAACTGTTTTTT CASSQGSQGDEKLFF
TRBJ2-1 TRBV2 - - TGTGCCGTATTAGCGGTCCAATACAATGAGCAGTTCTTC CAVLAVQYNEQFF
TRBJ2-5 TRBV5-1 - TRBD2 TGCGCCAGCAGCTTGCAGGGGCTAGCGGGAGTCGCAGAGACCCAGTACTTC CASSLQGLAGVAETQYF
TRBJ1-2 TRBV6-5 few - TGTGCCAGCAGTTATTTCGACAGATCTGGCTACACCTTC CASSYFDRSGYTF
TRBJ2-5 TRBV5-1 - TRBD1 TGCGCCAGCTCCCCGACAGGGTTTGAGGAGACCCAGTACTTC CASSPTGFEETQYF
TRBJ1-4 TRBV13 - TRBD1 TGTGCCAGCAGCTTTACCGGGACAGGGGTGGCTAATGAAAAACTGTTTTTT CASSFTGTGVANEKLFF
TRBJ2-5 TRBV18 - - TGTGCCAGCTCATCCTCGACAGCCCAAGAGACCCAGTACTTC CASSSSTAQETQYF
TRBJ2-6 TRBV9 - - TGTGCCAGCAGCGCGACAGGGAGGTTGGCTGGGGCCAACGTCCTGACTTTC CASSATGRLAGANVLTF
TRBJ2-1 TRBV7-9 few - TGTGCCAGCACCCCGGGGGAGGGACAGAACTACAATGAGCAGTTCTTC CASTPGEGQNYNEQFF
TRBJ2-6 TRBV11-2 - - TGTGCCAGCAGTCTTGGACTCGGGGGCTCTGGGGCCAACGTCCTGACTTTC CASSLGLGGSGANVLTF
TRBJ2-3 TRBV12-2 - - TGTGCAAGTCGCTTCCACATTGCATATTTT CASRFHIAYF
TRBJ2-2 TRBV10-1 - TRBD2 TGCGCCAGCGGACTAGCGGGAGCTGGGGAGCTGTTTTTT CASGLAGAGELFF
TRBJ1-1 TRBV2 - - TGTGCCAGCAGTAGAGACCCAGCCTACACTGAAGCTTTCTTT CASSRDPAYTEAFF
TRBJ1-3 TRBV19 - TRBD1 TGTGCCAGTACCCCGAGTGGGGTTCAGGGGGCGACGGGAAACACCATATATTTT CASTPSGVQGATGNTIYF
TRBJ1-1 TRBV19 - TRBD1 TGTGCCAGTAGTATGCCCGGGACAGGGGGATACACTGAAGCTTTCTTT CASSMPGTGGYTEAFF
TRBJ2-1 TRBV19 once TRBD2 TGTGCCAGTAGCCAAGGGACTAGCGTGACCTACAATGAGCAGTTCTTC CASSQGTSVTYNEQFF
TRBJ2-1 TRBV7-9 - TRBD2 TGTGCCAGCAGCTCCTTACTAGCGGGAGTACTAAATGAGCAGTTCTTC CASSSLLAGVLNEQFF
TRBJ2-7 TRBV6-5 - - TGTGCCAGCAGTTATTCAGGACTGGGCTCCTACGAGCAGTACTTC CASSYSGLGSYEQYF
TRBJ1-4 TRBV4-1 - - TGCGCCAGCAGCCTTTCTGCGGGCCAGTTATTTGAAAAACTGTTTTTT CASSLSAGQLFEKLFF
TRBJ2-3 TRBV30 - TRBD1 TGTGCCCGGAACAGGGGGACAGATACGCAGTATTTT CARNRGTDTQYF
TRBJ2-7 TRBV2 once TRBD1 TGTGCCAGCAGTGAAAACAGGGGGCTAGCCTACGAGCAGTACTTC CASSENRGLAYEQYF
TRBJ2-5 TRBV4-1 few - TGCGCCAGCAGCCAAGTGGATGGGGCCCAGTACTTC CASSQVDGAQYF
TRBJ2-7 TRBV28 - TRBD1 TGTGCCAGCAGAACCCCCGGGACAGGGGCCGAGCAGTACTTC CASRTPGTGAEQYF
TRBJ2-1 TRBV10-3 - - TGTGCCATCACGGCGGACTTGAGCTCCTACAATGAGCAGTTCTTC CAITADLSSYNEQFF
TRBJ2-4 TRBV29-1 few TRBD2 TGCAGCGTTGCGGAGCGGGATCGGGACATTCAGTACTTC CSVAERDRDIQYF
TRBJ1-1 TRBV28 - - TGTGCCAGCATCAAAGACACCATGAACACTGAAGCTTTCTTT CASIKDTMNTEAFF
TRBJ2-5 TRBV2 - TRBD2 TGTGCCAGCAGTGAAGAAGGGACTAGCGGGAGCTACCAGTACTTC CASSEEGTSGSYQYF
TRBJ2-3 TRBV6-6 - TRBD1 TGTGCCAGCAGGGGTGGACAGGGAACAGATACGCAGTATTTT CASRGGQGTDTQYF
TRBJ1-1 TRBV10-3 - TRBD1 TGTGCCATCGGGACAGCGATGAACACTGAAGCTTTCTTT CAIGTAMNTEAFF
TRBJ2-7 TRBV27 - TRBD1 TGTGCCAGCAGGACCCCCCGGGACAGGATCTCCTACGAGCAGTACTTC CASRTPRDRISYEQYF
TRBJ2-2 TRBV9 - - TGTGCCAGCAGTTATACCGGGGAGCTGTTTTTT CASSYTGELFF
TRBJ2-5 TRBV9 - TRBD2 TGTGCCAGCAGCGTAGGCCTAGCGGGGATTCAAGAGACCCAGTACTTC CASSVGLAGIQETQYF
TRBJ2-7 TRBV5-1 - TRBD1 TGCGCCAGCAGTTCCGGGACAGGGGGTACCTACGAGCAGTACTTC CASSSGTGGTYEQYF
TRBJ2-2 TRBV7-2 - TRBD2 TGTGCCAGCAGCCCCGGGGGGGGAAACACCGGGGAGCTGTTTTTT CASSPGGGNTGELFF
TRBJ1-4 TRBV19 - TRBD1 TGTGCCAGTAGCGACTCCGGGACAGCAAATTGGGAAAAACTGTTTTTT CASSDSGTANWEKLFF
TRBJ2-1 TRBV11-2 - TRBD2 TGTGCCAGCAGCCCGCGGACTAGCGGGAAATGGAGCTCCTACAATGAGCAGTTCTTC CASSPRTSGKWSSYNEQFF
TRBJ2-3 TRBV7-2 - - TGTGCCAGCAGCTTAGATCCCCACAGGGATCACAGAGATACGCAGTATTTT CASSLDPHRDHRDTQYF
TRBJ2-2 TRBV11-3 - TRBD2 TGTGCCAGCAGCTTAAAACCGGGACTAGCGGCGAACACCGGGGAGCTGTTTTTT CASSLKPGLAANTGELFF
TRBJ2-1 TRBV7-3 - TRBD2 TGTGCCAGCAGCTTTCGCGGTGGTAGCGGGACCGGGGTCCTGTTCTTC CASSFRGGSGTGVLFF
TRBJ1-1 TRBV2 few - TGTGCCAGCAAGTTCTCCAGGGGTATGAACACTGAAGCTTTCTTT CASKFSRGMNTEAFF
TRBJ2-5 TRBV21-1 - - TGTGCCAGCAGCCCACACCGGGGTTACCAAGAGACCCAGTACTTC CASSPHRGYQETQYF
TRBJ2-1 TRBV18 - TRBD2 TGTGCCAGCTCACCACCGCTGAGGGGGACTAGTCTCGGGGAGCAGTTCTTC CASSPPLRGTSLGEQFF
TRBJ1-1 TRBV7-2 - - TGTGCCAGCAGCCCGGACAGAGGAAGGACTGAAGCTTTCTTT CASSPDRGRTEAFF